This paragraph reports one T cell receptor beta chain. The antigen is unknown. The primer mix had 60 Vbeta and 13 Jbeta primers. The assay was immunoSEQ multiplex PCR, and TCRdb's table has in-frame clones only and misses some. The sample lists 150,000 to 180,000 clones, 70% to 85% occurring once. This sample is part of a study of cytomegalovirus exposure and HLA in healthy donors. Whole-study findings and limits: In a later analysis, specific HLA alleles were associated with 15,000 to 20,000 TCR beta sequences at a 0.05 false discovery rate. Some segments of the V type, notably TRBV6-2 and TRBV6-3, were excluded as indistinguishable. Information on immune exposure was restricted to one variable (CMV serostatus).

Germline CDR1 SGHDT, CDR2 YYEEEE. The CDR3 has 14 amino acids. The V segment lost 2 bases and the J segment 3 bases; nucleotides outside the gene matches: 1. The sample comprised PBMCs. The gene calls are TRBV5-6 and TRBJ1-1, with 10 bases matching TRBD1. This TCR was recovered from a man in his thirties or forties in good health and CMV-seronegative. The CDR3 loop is CASSFGTGDTEAFF. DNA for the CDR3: TGTGCCAGCAGCTTCGGGACAGGGGACACTGAAGCTTTCTTT. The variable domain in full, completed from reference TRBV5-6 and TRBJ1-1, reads DAGVTQSPTHLIKTRGQQVTLRCSPKSGHDTVSWYQQALGQGPQFIFQYYEEEERQRGNFPDRFSGHQFPNYSSELNVNALLLGDSALYLCASSFGTGDTEAFFGQGTRLTVV.